A single sample is the source of the 2 T cell receptor beta chains below, sequenced in a study of cytomegalovirus exposure and HLA in healthy donors. PCR involved 60 Vbeta and 13 Jbeta primers. This table comes from immunoSEQ multiplex PCR, and its TCRdb copy is limited to in-frame clones, with some not included. The sample has some 120,000 clones; about four fifths are singletons. Material for sequencing was PBMCs. Receptor source: a woman aged 45-60 years in good health and CMV-seropositive.

The chain employs TRBV5-1 and TRBJ2-6, with TRBD1 matching 9 bases. V gave up 2 bases and J gave up 1 base; unmatched junction bases: 10. CDR3 length: 19 residues. Germline V gene lookup returns CDR1 SGHRS and CDR2 YFSETQ. The CDR3 nucleotides are TGCGCCAGCAGCTTATTTCGAAGACAGGGGGTTTCTGGGGCCAACGTCCTGACTTTC. This gives the protein CASSLFRRQGVSGANVLTF.

The CDR3 protein is CASSEQGRHSPLHF. CDR3 nucleotides: TGCGCCAGCAGCGAACAGGGGAGGCATTCACCCCTCCACTTT. The rearrangement links TRBV5-1 to TRBJ1-6, with 7 bases that match TRBD1. CDR1 SGHRS and CDR2 YFSETQ come from the germline V gene. CDR3 length: 14 residues. The J segment lost 8 bases and the V segment lost 4 bases, leaving 6 bases of the junction unmatched.